This paragraph covers one TCR beta chain sequence. Its antigen is unknown. The data stem from a study of Tregs in tolerant kidney transplant recipients. Findings and caveats of the study: Biological reproducibility was not directly addressed, but technical replication error appeared minimal. Validation in larger populations is needed because few patients were studied. Nucleotide sequences could not be compared across some patients' samples due to primer changes.

This CDR3 spans 15 amino acids. The germline gives CDR1 MGHRA, CDR2 YSYEKL. Trimming left V 0 bases short and J 5 bases short, with 13 bases between. The data were produced by immunoSEQ multiplex PCR, yet TCRdb's version contains in-frame clones alone and is incomplete. The data contain 95,000 to 120,000 clones, 85% to 90% of them singletons. This chain links TRBV4-1 with TRBJ2-5, with a tentative D call TRBD2 (6 bases). The TCR originated in a human donor who received a combined kidney and bone marrow transplant. Sequenced here: CD4+ T cells from blood, sampled before the transplant. The CDR3 DNA sequence: TGCGCCAGCAGCCAAGAGGGACTCCTAACGGAGACCCAGTACTTC. It encodes CASSQEGLLTETQYF.